This T cell receptor beta chain was sequenced in a study (dated by TCRdb to about 2016). The method was RT-PCR. TCRdb names Illumina MiSeq as the instrument used. The public sequencing data were trimmed at Q25 with fastp and processed into clonotypes with MiXCR by TCRdb, which kept only in-frame beta chains. Rows are combined by CDR3 protein, so each entry shows the most common genes and DNA. This sample holds hundreds of thousands of distinct CDR3 sequences; 14% were observed only once. The top ten constitute about 3.9% of the sample. Remarks on this clonotype: The specificity of this receptor is unknown. Base qualities are not provided; no much larger clone lies one nucleotide away.

This sequence originates from a female donor in good health, serving as a healthy control. Sample: memory CD4+ T cells from blood.

The CDR3: CASTSTLAGSYNEQFF. The DNA is TGTGCCAGCACCTCCACCCTAGCGGGGTCCTACAATGAGCAGTTCTTC. The chain is made from TRBV6-2 or TRBV6-3 and TRBJ2-1, with TRBD2 identical over 9 junction bases. From V the trimming removes 7 bases and from J it removes 1 base, while the gene matches leave 8 bases of the junction unaccounted for. The germline V gene specifies MNHEY as CDR1 and SVGEGT as CDR2. The CDR3 measures 16 amino acids from cysteine to phenylalanine. CDR3 DNA is the only sequence kept; it has 48 bases, read in frame from the first base.